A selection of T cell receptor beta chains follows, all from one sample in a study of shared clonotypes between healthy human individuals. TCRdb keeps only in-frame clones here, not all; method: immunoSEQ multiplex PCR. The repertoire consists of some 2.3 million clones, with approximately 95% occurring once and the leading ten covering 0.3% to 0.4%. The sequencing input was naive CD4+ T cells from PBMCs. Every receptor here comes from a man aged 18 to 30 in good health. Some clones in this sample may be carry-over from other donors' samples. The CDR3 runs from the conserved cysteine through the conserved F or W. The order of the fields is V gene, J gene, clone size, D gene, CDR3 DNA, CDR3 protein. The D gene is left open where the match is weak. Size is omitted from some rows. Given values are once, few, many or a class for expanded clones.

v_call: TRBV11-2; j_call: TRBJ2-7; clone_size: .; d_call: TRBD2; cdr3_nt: TGTGCCAGCAGGCAAGCGCGCGGGGGGGCCTACGAGCAGTACTTC; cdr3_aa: CASRQARGGAYEQYF
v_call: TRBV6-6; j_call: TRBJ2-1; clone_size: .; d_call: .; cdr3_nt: TGTGCCAGCAGTCGGTTGAGCTCCTACAATGAGCAGTTCTTC; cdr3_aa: CASSRLSSYNEQFF
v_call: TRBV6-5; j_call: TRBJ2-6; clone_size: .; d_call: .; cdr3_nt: TGTGCCAGCAGTTACTCAGGGCCTGGGGCCAACGTCCTGACTTTC; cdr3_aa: CASSYSGPGANVLTF
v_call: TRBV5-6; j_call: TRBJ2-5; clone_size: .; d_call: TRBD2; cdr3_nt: TGTGCCAGCACCACCGGGACTAGCGGCCAAGAGACCCAGTACTTC; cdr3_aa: CASTTGTSGQETQYF
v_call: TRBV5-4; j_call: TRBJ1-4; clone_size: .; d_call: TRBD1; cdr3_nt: TGTGCCAGCAGCGCTTACAGGGGCTCGCATGAAAAACTGTTTTTT; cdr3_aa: CASSAYRGSHEKLFF
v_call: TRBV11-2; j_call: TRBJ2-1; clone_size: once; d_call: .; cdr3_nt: TGTGCCAGCAGCTTATGGGGTCGGGATCTCCACAATGAGCAGTTCTTC; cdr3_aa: CASSLWGRDLHNEQFF
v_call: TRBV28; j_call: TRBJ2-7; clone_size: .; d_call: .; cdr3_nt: TGTGCCAGCAGCCCCGGGGCGCGGGTCAATCCCGAGCAGTACTTC; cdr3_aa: CASSPGARVNPEQYF
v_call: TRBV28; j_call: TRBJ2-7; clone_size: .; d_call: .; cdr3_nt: TGTGCCAGCAGCCCTACAGCCACCCGGGTGCAGTACTTC; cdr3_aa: CASSPTATRVQYF
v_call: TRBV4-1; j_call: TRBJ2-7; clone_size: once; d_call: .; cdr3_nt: TGCGCCAGCAGCCAAGAACACGCCCAGACCTACGAGCAGTACTTC; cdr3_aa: CASSQEHAQTYEQYF
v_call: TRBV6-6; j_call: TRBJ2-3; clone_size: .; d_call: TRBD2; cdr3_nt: TGTGCCAGCAGTTATGCGTCTAGCGGATACACAGATACGCAGTATTTT; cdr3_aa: CASSYASSGYTDTQYF
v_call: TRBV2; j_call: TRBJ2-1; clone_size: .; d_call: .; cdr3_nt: TGTGCCAGCAGTTGGATGTCGGAGCAGTTCTTC; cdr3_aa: CASSWMSEQFF
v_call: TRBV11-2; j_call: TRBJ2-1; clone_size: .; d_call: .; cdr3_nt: TGTGCCAGCAGCTTAGGGCGTCAGGGTTACAAGTTCTTC; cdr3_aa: CASSLGRQGYKFF
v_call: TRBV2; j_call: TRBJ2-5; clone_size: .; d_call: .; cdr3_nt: TGTGCCAGCACAGGGTTTGGGGAGACCCAGTACTTC; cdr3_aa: CASTGFGETQYF
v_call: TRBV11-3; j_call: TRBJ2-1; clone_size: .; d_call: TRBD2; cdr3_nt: TGTGCCAGCAGCAAAGGGGGTAGCGGGGCTCTGGGCAATGAGCAGTTCTTC; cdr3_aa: CASSKGGSGALGNEQFF
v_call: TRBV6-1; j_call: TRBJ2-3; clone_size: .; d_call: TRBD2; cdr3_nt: TGTGCCAGCAGTGCTCCCGGGACTAGTGGGACAGATACGCAGTATTTT; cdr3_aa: CASSAPGTSGTDTQYF
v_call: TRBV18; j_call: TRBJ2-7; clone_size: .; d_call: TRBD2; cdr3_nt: TGTGCCAGCTCACCGACTAGCGGAGCCTACGAGCAGTACTTC; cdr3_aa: CASSPTSGAYEQYF
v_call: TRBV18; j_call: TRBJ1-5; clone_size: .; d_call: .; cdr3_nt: TGTGCCAGCTCACCTCCACACGGTCAGCCCCAGCATTTT; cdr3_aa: CASSPPHGQPQHF
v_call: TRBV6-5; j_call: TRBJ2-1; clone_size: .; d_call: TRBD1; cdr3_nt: TGTGCCAGCAGTCGGACAGGGGGTAGCAATGAGCAGTTCTTC; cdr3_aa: CASSRTGGSNEQFF
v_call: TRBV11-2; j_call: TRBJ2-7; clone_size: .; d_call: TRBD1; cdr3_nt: TGTGCCAGCAGCTTCAACAGGGGGCTCTACGAGCAGTACTTC; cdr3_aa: CASSFNRGLYEQYF
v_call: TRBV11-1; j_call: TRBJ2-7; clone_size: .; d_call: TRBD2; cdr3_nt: TGTGCCAGCAGCTCGAACCTAGCGGCCATAACTTACGAGCAGTACTTC; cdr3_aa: CASSSNLAAITYEQYF
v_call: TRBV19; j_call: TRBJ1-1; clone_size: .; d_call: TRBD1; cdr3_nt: TGTGCCAGTACCGCCGGGACAGGGATGAACACTGAAGCTTTCTTT; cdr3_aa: CASTAGTGMNTEAFF
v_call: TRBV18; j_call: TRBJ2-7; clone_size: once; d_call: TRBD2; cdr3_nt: TGTGCCAGCTCACCATTCAGCGGGAGTACCTACGAGCAGTACTTC; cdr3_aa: CASSPFSGSTYEQYF
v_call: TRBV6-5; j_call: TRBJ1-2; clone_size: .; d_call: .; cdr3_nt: TGTGCCAGCAGTTACGGGCGGAGAAACTATGGCTACACCTTC; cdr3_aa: CASSYGRRNYGYTF
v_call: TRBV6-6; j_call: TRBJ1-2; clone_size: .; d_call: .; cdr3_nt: TGTGCCAGCAGTTACTCCCCAGCCTATGGCTACACCTTC; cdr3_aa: CASSYSPAYGYTF
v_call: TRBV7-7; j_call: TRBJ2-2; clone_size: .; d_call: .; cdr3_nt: TGTGCCAGCAGCTTTGCGATTAACACCGGGGAGCTGTTTTTT; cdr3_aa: CASSFAINTGELFF
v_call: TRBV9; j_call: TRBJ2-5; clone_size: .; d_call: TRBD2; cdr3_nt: TGTGCCAGCAGCCGCTCTAGCGGGAGGGCCGGAGAGACCCAGTACTTC; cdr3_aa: CASSRSSGRAGETQYF
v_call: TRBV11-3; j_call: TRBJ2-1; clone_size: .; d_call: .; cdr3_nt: TGTGCCAGCAGCCATAGGGGGGCAGTCTCCTACAATGAGCAGTTCTTC; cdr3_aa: CASSHRGAVSYNEQFF
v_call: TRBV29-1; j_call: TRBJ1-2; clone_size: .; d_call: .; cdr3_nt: TGCAGCGTTCAGCTAAACTATGGCTACACCTTC; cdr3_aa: CSVQLNYGYTF
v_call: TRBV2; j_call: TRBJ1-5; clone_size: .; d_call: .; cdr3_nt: TGTGCCAGCAGTGAGTCAGATCAGCCCCAGCATTTT; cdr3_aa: CASSESDQPQHF